This T cell receptor (beta chain) was observed in a study of low-dose radiotherapy and immunotherapy resistance in tumors. Study summary: A total of 6.5 Gy was given to Cohort 1 as 0.5 Gy per fraction every 2 weeks. Cohort 2's total reached 13 Gy over 26 weeks, at 1 Gy per fraction every two weeks.

Germline V gene lookup returns CDR1 LGHNA and CDR2 YSLEER. V dropped 0 bases and J dropped 0 bases, with 12 bases sitting between them. The CDR3 runs 17 residues. This clonotype was observed a handful of times. Time point specified: before trial treatment. The study gave donors nivolumab, ipilimumab, aspirin, low-dose cyclophosphamide and low-dose radiotherapy. TRAV and TRBV primers primed cDNA for both TCRalpha and TCRbeta. PCR amplification of the TCRs was performed with Phusion for approximately 20 PCR cycles, and it relied on a constant-region primer together with a V-primer adapter. TCRdb passed the reads through MiXCR, listing each CDR3 protein once. The table includes about 82,000 distinct CDR3 sequences, over 15% detected once.

The source material was PBMCs, sampled before treatment. The TCR originated in a male donor with prostate cancer. The chain joins TRBV4-3 to TRBJ2-1; perhaps TRBD2 as D (6 bases). DNA for the CDR3: TGCGCCAGCAGCCAAGAGGGGGGAACCAGCTCCTACAATGAGCAGTTCTTC. Residues: CASSQEGGTSSYNEQFF.